This T cell receptor beta chain is from a study of T cells in Graves' hyperthyroidism and ophthalmopathy. As for the study in general: Sampling of peripheral blood happened at initial diagnosis, prior to any treatment.

It was RNA transcripts that yielded the amplified TCR beta CDR3 regions. A set of HTBI primers served as the primers for a first-round RT-PCR of the TCR CDR3. From the multiplex PCR reads, TCRdb called clonotypes with MiXCR, one entry per CDR3 protein. The table includes some 800,000 distinct CDR3 sequences, roughly 40% detected once. Study findings and constraints: Appearing also in blood were most of the thyroid clonotypes expanded above 0.001.

In germline, CDR1 is SSHAT, CDR2 FNYEAQ (reference sequence). The CDR3 runs 13 residues. This clonotype was counted at least ten times. Its specificity is not known. Germline is not matched at one junction end, which may reflect a read error. Criteria for exclusion of patients were uncontrolled infection, other autoimmune disease, pregnancy or lactation. The source of the PBMCs was approximately 10 ml of fresh peripheral blood. This chain uses TRBV7-7 with TRBJ1-6, with D possibly being TRBD1 (5 bases). This TCR was sampled from a man aged 18 to 29 with Graves' hyperthyroidism. Material for sequencing was blood. The CDR3 sequence: CASSFPGDSPLHF. CDR3 DNA sequence: TGTGCTAGCAGCTTTCCTGGGGACTCACCCCTCCACTTT.